The 29 T cell receptor beta chains presented below share a single source sample, sequenced in a study of blood T cell repertoires in COVID-19. Sequenced by immunoSEQ multiplex PCR; TCRdb stores in-frame clones only, minus some. In the table there are about 250,000 clones, around 86% of which are singletons. Input material: PBMCs or T cells enriched from blood (not recorded which). The receptors shown here come from a man aged 35 to 55 who had recovered from COVID-19.

V usage is TRBV4-2 and J usage is TRBJ2-7; perhaps TRBD2 as D (5 bases). There are 16 residues in the CDR3. In germline, CDR1 is LGHNA, CDR2 YNFKEQ. Trimming stripped 4 bases from V and 3 bases from J, with 19 bases between. The CDR3 reads CASSPAPLEVGYEQYF. Here the CDR3 DNA reads TGTGCCAGCAGCCCCGCCCCACTAGAGGTTGGCTACGAGCAGTACTTC.

The chain links TRBV4-2 to TRBJ1-5, with D perhaps matching TRBD1 (6 bases). Germline loops: CDR1 LGHNA, CDR2 YNFKEQ. With 1 base removed from V and 1 base from J, the gap between germline ends came to 23 bases. CDR3 length: 20 amino acids. The CDR3: CASSQGMGSVGARSNQPQHF. The CDR3 bases are TGTGCCAGCAGCCAAGGTATGGGGTCGGTGGGGGCGCGAAGCAATCAGCCCCAGCATTTT.

The rearrangement joins TRBV5-1 to TRBJ2-2; D might be TRBD2 (6 bases). The germline gives CDR1 SGHRS, CDR2 YFSETQ. Trimming removed 2 bases at V and 4 bases at J, with 15 bases between. CDR3 length: 16 amino acids. The DNA of the CDR3 is TGCGCCAGCAGCTTCCTAGCGCAAGGAGGCACCGGGGAGCTGTTTTTT. It specifies CASSFLAQGGTGELFF.

V is TRBV30 and J is TRBJ1-4; weak D call: TRBD1 (6 bases). V was trimmed by 5 bases and J by 7 bases, leaving 11 bases between them. The CDR3 length is 12 residues. From germline, CDR1 is GTSNPN and CDR2 SVGIG (reference sequence). The CDR3 region has the DNA TGTGCCTGGGCGAGGACAGCTGAAAAACTGTTTTTT. Translating gives CAWARTAEKLFF.

This clone has a handful of counts. The genes are TRBV4-2 and TRBJ1-6, with D possibly matching TRBD1 (6 bases). CDR1 and CDR2 (germline): LGHNA, YNFKEQ. V lost 1 base, J lost 5 bases, and 12 bases lay in between. The CDR3 is 16 residues long. In nucleotides, the CDR3 is TGTGCCAGCAGCCAAGGGCAGGGGTTCCATAATTCACCCCTCCACTTT. Its protein product is CASSQGQGFHNSPLHF.

The chain couples TRBV2 to TRBJ2-7; 7 nucleotides match TRBD2. The ends lost 8 bases at V and 2 bases at J; junction bases unmatched: 6. Germline V lookup: CDR1 SNHLY, CDR2 FYNNEI. The length of the CDR3 is 13 residues. CDR3 bases: TGTGCCAGCGCCCGACTAGCCCCCTACGAGCAGTACTTC. Protein: CASARLAPYEQYF.

The chain combines TRBV19 with TRBJ2-6; 9 bases are a match to TRBD1. This CDR3 has 16 residues. Germline V gene lookup returns CDR1 LNHDA and CDR2 SQIVND (reference sequence). After removal of 6 bases from V and 2 bases from J, the junction contained 5 bases not matched to a gene. CDR3 bases: TGTGCCAGTAGGAGGGACAGGGTGGCTGGGGCCAACGTCCTGACTTTC. Translated: CASRRDRVAGANVLTF.

To note about this clone: The same CDR3 also results from other DNA sequences found in this sample. The rearrangement links TRBV30 to TRBJ1-2, with D possibly TRBD1 on 6 matching bases. Trimming left V 3 bases short and J 3 bases short, with 8 bases between. Germline values: CDR1 GTSNPN, CDR2 SVGIG (reference sequence). This CDR3 region has 12 residues. The CDR3 sequence is CAWSGQYYGYTF. CDR3 DNA sequence: TGTGCCTGGAGCGGACAGTACTATGGCTACACCTTC.

The chain uses TRBV3-1 (or the pseudogene TRBV3-2) and TRBJ1-5, with TRBD1 as a possible D gene (6 bases). Germline V gene lookup returns CDR1 LGHDT and CDR2 YNNKEL (reference sequence). V was pared by 1 base and J by 1 base, with 17 bases between. The CDR3 loop spans 18 amino acids. The CDR3 spells CASSQGGGRRGSNQPQHF. Written as DNA, the CDR3 is TGTGCCAGCAGCCAAGGGGGGGGCCGCCGGGGAAGCAATCAGCCCCAGCATTTT.

This chain links TRBV6-5 with TRBJ2-1; 10 bases are shared with TRBD1. The CDR3 is made up of 15 amino acids. Germline V gene lookup returns CDR1 MNHEY and CDR2 SVGAGI. Losses at the gene ends were 6 bases for V and 8 bases for J; bases not matched to a gene: 10. The CDR3 reads CASRKTGGAIDEQFF. The CDR3 DNA follows: TGTGCCAGCAGGAAGACAGGGGGCGCGATCGATGAGCAGTTCTTC.

The chain links TRBV27 to TRBJ2-2; possibly TRBD2 for D (5 bases). CDR1 MNHEY and CDR2 SMNVEV come from the germline V gene (reference sequence). V was cut by 9 bases and J by 0 bases, with 11 bases left in between. The CDR3 sequence is 14 residues long. The CDR3 region is CASSRLPNTGELFF. The CDR3, as DNA: TGTGCCAGTTCTCGACTACCGAACACCGGGGAGCTGTTTTTT.

This clone was observed a single time. The rearrangement links TRBV7-9 to TRBJ2-7; 7 nucleotides agree with TRBD1. This CDR3 contains 17 residues. Germline V gives CDR1 SEHNR, CDR2 FQNEAQ (reference sequence). With V trimmed by 1 base and J by 0 bases, 9 bases remained unmatched. The CDR3 DNA is TGTGCCAGCAGCTTAGTCCGATCGGGACAGATCTCCTACGAGCAGTACTTC. Translated: CASSLVRSGQISYEQYF.

This rearrangement joins TRBV19 to TRBJ1-2; TRBD1 aligns across 11 bases. Germline CDR1 reads LNHDA; CDR2 reads SQIVND (reference sequence). Trimming removed 10 bases from V and 3 bases from J; junction bases left unmatched: 16. The CDR3 is 17 amino acids. The CDR3 reads CATQSGQGVALDYGYTF. The CDR3 DNA reads TGTGCCACCCAATCGGGACAGGGGGTGGCCTTGGACTATGGCTACACCTTC.

The chain links TRBV5-6 to TRBJ1-3, with D uncertain. Germline V gene data show CDR1 as SGHDT and CDR2 as YYEEEE. V was pared by 0 bases and J by 0 bases, with 7 bases between. The CDR3 spans 15 residues. CDR3 sequence reads: CASSLDGSSGNTIYF. In DNA form, the CDR3 reads TGTGCCAGCAGCTTGGATGGGAGCTCTGGAAACACCATATATTTT. The variable domain in full, completed from reference TRBV5-6 and TRBJ1-3, reads DAGVTQSPTHLIKTRGQQVTLRCSPKSGHDTVSWYQQALGQGPQFIFQYYEEEERQRGNFPDRFSGHQFPNYSSELNVNALLLGDSALYLCASSLDGSSGNTIYFGEGSWLTVV.

The chain has TRBV5-1 and TRBJ1-1, with 7 positions matching TRBD1. The CDR3 contains 17 residues. Unmatched junction bases numbered 9, after V lost 1 base and J lost 0 bases. Germline CDR1 SGHRS, CDR2 YFSETQ. CDR3 in amino acids: CASSLTPGQLMNTEAFF. The CDR3, as DNA: TGCGCCAGCAGCTTGACGCCGGGACAGCTAATGAACACTGAAGCTTTCTTT.

This chain connects TRBV5-1 to TRBJ2-5; perhaps TRBD2 as D (7 bases). This CDR3 is 13 amino acids long. Trimming took off 4 bases at V and 1 base at J, with 8 bases between the two ends. The germline V gene has CDR1 SGHRS and CDR2 YFSETQ. The CDR3 loop is CASSRGAQETQYF. The CDR3, as DNA: TGCGCCAGCAGCCGGGGGGCCCAAGAGACCCAGTACTTC.

The chain has TRBV28 and TRBJ1-2, with 8 bases aligning to TRBD1. Per germline, CDR1 MDHEN and CDR2 SYDVKM. This CDR3 is 15 amino acids long. The V segment lost 4 bases and the J segment 5 bases; nucleotides outside the gene matches: 9. The CDR3 reads CASSSPRGRPYGYTF. CDR3 bases: TGTGCCAGCAGTTCCCCCAGGGGGCGGCCTTATGGCTACACCTTC.

V is TRBV6-4 and J is TRBJ2-3; D gene uncertain. This CDR3 spans 13 amino acids. Germline values: CDR1 MRHNA, CDR2 SNTAGT. V was cut by 2 bases and J by 5 bases, with 8 bases left in between. This chain's CDR3 is CASSDGSGDTQYF. CDR3 DNA: TGTGCCAGCAGTGACGGCTCGGGAGATACGCAGTATTTT.

The chain has TRBV9 and TRBJ2-7; D is unresolved. The CDR3 runs 11 residues. With 4 bases removed from V and 3 bases from J, the gap between germline ends came to 5 bases. Germline lookup yields CDR1 SGDLS and CDR2 YYNGEE. The CDR3 bases are TGTGCCAGCAGCCCCCTCTACGAGCAGTACTTC. It encodes CASSPLYEQYF.

In this sample, this clone turned up a few times. The gene calls are TRBV6-1 and TRBJ1-5, with TRBD1 identical over 7 bases. CDR1 MNHNS and CDR2 SASEGT come from the germline V gene. CDR3 length equals 16 residues. Trimming cost V 2 bases and J 3 bases; bases outside gene matches: 7. CDR3 nucleotides: TGTGCCAGCAGTGAACCGCCCGGGACAGACAATCAGCCCCAGCATTTT. It encodes CASSEPPGTDNQPQHF.

The chain joins TRBV3-1 (or the pseudogene TRBV3-2) to TRBJ2-1, with TRBD2 identical over 9 bases. The CDR3 is 16 residues long. Looked up from germline, CDR1 is LGHDT and CDR2 is YNNKEL (reference sequence). The junction had 10 bases not matched to a gene; V was cut back by 4 bases and J by 6 bases. The CDR3 coding sequence is TGTGCCAGCAGCCCAACTTGGGGCGGGAGGGCCAATGAGCAGTTCTTC. Its translation: CASSPTWGGRANEQFF.

The V and J genes are TRBV30 and TRBJ2-4; 10 bases line up with TRBD2. The CDR3 contains 18 residues. The trim removed 2 bases at V and 2 bases at J, leaving 12 bases unmatched. Germline V gene data show CDR1 as GTSNPN and CDR2 as SVGIG (reference sequence). Here the CDR3 reads CAWSYLAGGGGSKNIQYF. CDR3 sequence (DNA): TGTGCCTGGAGTTACTTAGCGGGAGGTGGTGGTTCCAAAAACATTCAGTACTTC.

The CDR3 protein is CIAEVNTEAFF. The CDR3 nucleotides are TGCATCGCCGAGGTGAACACTGAAGCTTTCTTT. This chain connects TRBV20-1 to TRBJ1-1; no clear D. The germline CDR1 and CDR2 sequences are DFQATT and SNEGSKA (reference sequence). This CDR3 spans 11 amino acids.

CDR3 sequence reads: CASSLARADEKLFF. The CDR3, as DNA: TGTGCCAGCAGCTTAGCCAGGGCCGACGAAAAACTGTTTTTT. This sequence joins TRBV7-2 and TRBJ1-4, with D maybe TRBD1 (5 bases). The CDR3 is 14 amino acids. V lost 0 bases and J 8 bases, leaving 10 bases between the germline ends. Germline assignment: CDR1 SGHTA and CDR2 FQGNSA. The variable domain in full, with the rest retrieved from reference TRBV7-2 and TRBJ1-4, is GAGVSQSPSNKVTEKGKDVELRCDPISGHTALYWYRQSLGQGLEFLIYFQGNSAPDKSGLPSDRFSAERTGGSVSTLTIQRTQQEDSAVYLCASSLARADEKLFFGSGTQLSVL.

This clone was recorded many times. This chain uses TRBV2 with TRBJ2-7; 8 bases are a match to TRBD1. Per the germline V gene, CDR1 is SNHLY and CDR2 is FYNNEI. The CDR3 runs 15 residues. V was pared by 2 bases and J by 7 bases, with 10 bases of the junction left unmatched. Written as DNA, the CDR3 is TGTGCCAGCAGTGAACGTGGACAGGGCTTTTGGGAGCAGTACTTC. Translation: CASSERGQGFWEQYF.

This clone was observed a few times. The chain has TRBV30 and TRBJ2-2, with 9 bases fitting TRBD1. V lost 3 bases to trimming and J lost 5 bases; unmatched junction nucleotides: 4. The CDR3 has 14 residues. Germline CDR1 and CDR2: GTSNPN and SVGIG (reference sequence). The CDR3 here is CAWRLQGATGELFF. CDR3 nucleotide sequence: TGTGCCTGGAGATTACAGGGGGCGACCGGGGAGCTGTTTTTT.

The rearrangement uses TRBV19 and TRBJ2-3; TRBD1 matches at 8 bases. The J segment lost 1 base and the V segment lost 9 bases, leaving 6 bases of the junction unmatched. The germline V gene has CDR1 LNHDA and CDR2 SQIVND (reference sequence). There are 14 residues in the CDR3. CDR3 residues: CASRTGSGTDTQYF. The CDR3 DNA is TGTGCCAGCAGGACAGGGAGCGGCACAGATACGCAGTATTTT.

The chain links TRBV2 to TRBJ2-1, with TRBD2 identical over 11 bases. This CDR3 region has 15 residues. The J segment lost 5 bases and the V segment lost 4 bases, leaving 4 bases of the junction unmatched. Per germline, CDR1 SNHLY and CDR2 FYNNEI. The DNA for the CDR3 is TGTGCCAGCAGTGCTGGGACTAGCGGACACAATGAGCAGTTCTTC. Translation: CASSAGTSGHNEQFF. The whole variable domain, filled in from reference TRBV2 and TRBJ2-1, reads EPEVTQTPSHQVTQMGQEVILRCVPISNHLYFYWYRQILGQKVEFLVSFYNNEISEKSEIFDDQFSVERPDGSNFTLKIRSTKLEDSAMYFCASSAGTSGHNEQFFGPGTRLTVL.

The chain couples TRBV7-9 to TRBJ1-2; 8 bases map to TRBD1. V was pared by 7 bases and J by 6 bases, with 10 bases of the junction left unmatched. Germline CDR1 and CDR2: SEHNR and FQNEAQ (reference sequence). The CDR3 covers 14 residues. CDR3 DNA: TGTGCCAGCACCAAACAGACAGGGGAGGATGGCTACACCTTC. This sequence encodes CASTKQTGEDGYTF.